The 12 T cell receptor beta chains given below trace back to one sample, sequenced in a study of glioma-infiltrating T cells. The iRepertoire nested amplicon-rescue multiplex PCR amplified TCR alpha and beta CDR3s from RNA. TCRdb fed the multiplex PCR reads into MiXCR, producing one record per CDR3 protein. This sample yields fewer than 110,000 distinct CDR3 sequences, of which 29% are seen a single time; 35% to 55% belongs to the top ten. Material: glioma tissue, nonneoplastic brain tissue, or PBMCs (not recorded which). These TCRs come from a human donor with low-grade glioma or glioblastoma, undergoing nonglioma brain surgery, or in good health (not recorded which).

J is TRBJ2-7 and V is TRBV19; 11 bases map to TRBD1. Trimming cost V 7 bases and J 3 bases; bases outside gene matches: 8. Per the germline V gene, CDR1 is LNHDA and CDR2 is SQIVND (reference sequence). This CDR3 comprises 15 residues. CDR3 bases: TGTGCCAGTACAAATACCGGGACAGGGGGCTACGAGCAGTACTTC. Its translation: CASTNTGTGGYEQYF.

This clonotype was counted only a few times. The V call is TRBV18, the J call TRBJ2-5; D is possibly TRBD1 or TRBD2 (7 bases each). The CDR3 runs to 14 residues. V lost 3 bases and J lost 4, with 12 bases in between. CDR1 and CDR2 from the germline V gene are KGHSH and LQKENI. The CDR3 DNA follows: TGTGCCAGCTCACCGGGAGGGGGCGGAGAGACCCAGTACTTC. The encoded protein is CASSPGGGGETQYF.

This clonotype appeared once. The V gene is TRBV7-3, the J gene TRBJ2-6; 7 bases are a match to TRBD1. The CDR3 is 17 residues long. J gave up 0 bases and V 5 bases, and 7 bases lay outside the gene matches. The V gene's germline CDR1 is SGHTA and CDR2 FQGTGA. The CDR3 DNA reads TGTGCCAGCAGCCCAACAGGGGTTTACTCTGGGGCCAACGTCCTGACTTTC. Its protein product is CASSPTGVYSGANVLTF.

V usage is TRBV12-3 or TRBV12-4 and J usage is TRBJ2-1, with no clear D. V was cut by 5 bases and J by 4 bases, with 9 bases left in between. The CDR3 has 13 amino acids. DNA of the CDR3: TGTGCCAGCAGTCAAGACTCTTACAATGAGCAGTTCTTC. It yields the protein CASSQDSYNEQFF.

This clonotype was recorded many times. One end of the junction varies from germline; a read error may be responsible. V is TRBV20-1 and J is TRBJ1-1; weak D call: TRBD1 (6 bases). The V gene's germline CDR1 is DFQATT and CDR2 SNEGSKA (reference sequence). The CDR3 totals 13 residues. CDR3 nucleotide sequence: TGCAGTGCCCGCAGGGGAGGGAACGCTGAAGCTTTCTTT. It specifies CSARRGGNAEAFF.

This clonotype was seen repeatedly, ten times or more. In DNA, the CDR3 is TGCGCCAGCAGCCAAGAGGGGTTTGAGCAGTTCTTC. It yields the protein CASSQEGFEQFF. The chain has TRBV4-3 and TRBJ2-1; D is uncertain. This CDR3 region has 12 residues. The germline gives CDR1 LGHNA, CDR2 YSLEER. The germline V and J ends were trimmed by 0 bases and 9 bases, with 6 bases remaining between them.

This clonotype was recorded many times. The chain uses TRBV7-9 and TRBJ2-7; TRBD1 might be the D (8 bases). The V and J ends lost 2 bases and 3 bases respectively, with 11 bases between them. This CDR3 spans 14 amino acids. In germline, CDR1 is SEHNR, CDR2 FQNEAQ (reference sequence). As DNA, the CDR3 is TGTGCCAGCAGCTTAACAGGGGGGGACTACGAGCAGTACTTC. Its translation is CASSLTGGDYEQYF.

With regard to this clonotype: Possible read error: a much larger clone is one base away. This sequence joins TRBV15 and TRBJ2-7; TRBD1 agrees at 9 bases. This CDR3 is built from 15 residues. Germline V gene lookup returns CDR1 LNHNV and CDR2 YYDKDF (reference sequence). The CDR3 loop reads CATSRAVQGAGELYF. The CDR3 nucleotides are TGTGCCACCAGCAGAGCGGTACAGGGGGCAGGGGAGCTGTACTTC.

Only a few counts were recorded for this clonotype. The J gene is TRBJ2-1, the V gene TRBV7-2; 8 positions match TRBD2. Germline V gene data show CDR1 as SGHTA and CDR2 as FQGNSA. This CDR3 has 16 residues. Unmatched junction bases numbered 8, after V lost 1 base and J lost 6 bases. The CDR3 DNA sequence: TGTGCCAGCAGCTTAGAGGGAGCGGGGGTACGCAATGAGCAGTTCTTC. Encoded protein: CASSLEGAGVRNEQFF.

This clonotype was counted at least ten times. The chain couples TRBV27 to TRBJ1-1; no clear D. This CDR3 has 13 residues. Germline CDR1 and CDR2: MNHEY and SMNVEV (reference sequence). The V end lost 2 bases, the J end lost 8 bases, and 12 bases lay between the germline ends. The DNA of the CDR3 is TGTGCCAGCAGTTTAAGGCAGGTTTCGGAAGCTTTCTTT. This codes for CASSLRQVSEAFF.

The genes are TRBV30 and TRBJ2-2, with D unclear. The V end was cut by 3 bases, the J end by 0 bases, with 5 bases between. The germline gives CDR1 GTSNPN, CDR2 SVGIG (reference sequence). The CDR3 is made up of 13 amino acids. The CDR3 DNA reads TGTGCCTGGAGCGGTGCGAACACCGGGGAGCTGTTTTTT. Translating it yields CAWSGANTGELFF.

This clonotype was counted ten times or more. The chain recombines TRBV7-7 with TRBJ2-5; a possible D gene is TRBD2 (6 bases). CDR1 and CDR2 from the germline V gene are SSHAT and FNYEAQ (reference sequence). The CDR3 is made up of 11 amino acids. CDR3 nucleotides: TGTGCTAGCGGACCCCAAGAGACCCAGTACTTC. It codes for CASGPQETQYF.